The clone carrying this TCR beta chain showed up just a few times. The antigen is unknown. The sample is drawn from a study of T-cell memory formation after mild COVID-19. Across the study: TCR clusters showed largely donor specificity.

The CDR3 runs to 15 residues. Germline CDR1 MNHEY, CDR2 SVGEGT. The V gene lost 4 bases and the J gene lost 4 bases, with 14 bases spanning the gap. MiXCR was run by TCRdb on the 5' RACE reads, yielding one entry per CDR3 protein. This table holds fewer than 400,000 distinct CDR3 sequences, about 16% found once. General study results and limits: Contracting CD4+ clones lay largely in CM and EM, with CD8+ ones residing in EMRA. Several responding clones turned up in pre-infection memory, indicating that cross-reactive memory may have taken part.

This sequence originates from a man younger than 35 who had mild COVID-19 (a few samples of this study predate the infection). Cell type and time point are not known. V and J are TRBV6-2 or TRBV6-3 and TRBJ2-1; D may be TRBD2 (7 bases). The sample taken for sequencing was PBMCs or a T cell subset sorted from them (not recorded which). The DNA of the CDR3 is TGTGCCAGCAGTTCGCGGGGGCCGTCTTACAATGAGCAGTTCTTC. This sequence encodes CASSSRGPSYNEQFF.